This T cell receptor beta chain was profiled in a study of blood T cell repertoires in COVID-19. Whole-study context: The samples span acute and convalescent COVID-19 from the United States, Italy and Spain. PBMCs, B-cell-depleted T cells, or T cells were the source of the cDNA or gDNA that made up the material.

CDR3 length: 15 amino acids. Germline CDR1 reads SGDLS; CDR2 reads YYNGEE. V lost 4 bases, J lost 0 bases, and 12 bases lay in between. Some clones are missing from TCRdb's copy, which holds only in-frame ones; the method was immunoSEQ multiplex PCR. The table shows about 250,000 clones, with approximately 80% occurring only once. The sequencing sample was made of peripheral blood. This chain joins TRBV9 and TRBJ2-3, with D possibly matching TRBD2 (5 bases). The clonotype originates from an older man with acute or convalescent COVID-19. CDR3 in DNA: TGTGCCAGCAGCCTCAGAGCGGTTAGCACAGATACGCAGTATTTT. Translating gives CASSLRAVSTDTQYF.